Below are 30 T cell receptor beta chains sequenced from a single sample in a study of CD8 T cells in ankylosing spondylitis. MiXCR, run by TCRdb on the 5' RACE reads, gives a single entry per CDR3 protein. The sample yields just under 350,000 distinct CDR3 sequences, approximately 14% seen once. The sequencing input was blood, either unsorted or a sorted T cell fraction (not recorded which). These receptors originate from a male donor with ankylosing spondylitis or in good health (not recorded which).

The rearrangement joins TRBV4-1 to TRBJ2-5; 11 bases are a match to TRBD1. Germline V gene data show CDR1 as MGHRA and CDR2 as YSYEKL. V lost 4 bases and J lost 7; bases outside the gene matches: 11. The CDR3 is 16 amino acids. In nucleotides, the CDR3 is TGCGCCAGCAGCCGCGTTGGACAGGGGGCGAGAGGGACCCAGTACTTC. Translating it yields CASSRVGQGARGTQYF.

This clonotype has only a few counts. The chain is built from TRBV2 and TRBJ1-6, with 7 bases matching TRBD1. The V gene end was trimmed by 6 bases and the J gene end by 7 bases; junction bases not matched to a gene: 3. This CDR3 spans 13 amino acids. Germline V gene lookup returns CDR1 SNHLY and CDR2 FYNNEI. The DNA for the CDR3 is TGTGCCAGCAGGGGGACAGAAAATTCACCCCTCCACTTT. Protein product: CASRGTENSPLHF.

This chain connects TRBV7-9 to TRBJ2-7; the D gene could be TRBD1 or TRBD2 (6 bases each). Germline assignment: CDR1 SEHNR and CDR2 FQNEAQ (reference sequence). V lost 4 bases and J lost 2, with 18 bases in between. The CDR3 spans 16 residues. This CDR3 is CASSSQSWGATYEQYF. CDR3 in DNA: TGTGCCAGCAGCTCCCAGTCATGGGGGGCCACCTACGAGCAGTACTTC.

The V and J genes are TRBV12-5 and TRBJ2-6; D is possibly TRBD2 (5 bases). Trimming removed 2 bases from V and 4 bases from J, with 12 bases in between. The CDR3 totals 16 residues. Germline values: CDR1 LGHNT, CDR2 FRNRAP. The DNA for the CDR3 is TGTGCTAGTGGTTTGCCTGAGGGTTCGGGGGCCAACGTCCTGACTTTC. Its translation: CASGLPEGSGANVLTF.

This clonotype showed up just a few times. This chain joins TRBV15 and TRBJ1-2, with D possibly being TRBD1 (5 bases). Germline V gene data show CDR1 as LNHNV and CDR2 as YYDKDF (reference sequence). The CDR3 sequence is 12 residues long. V was clipped by 0 bases and J by 8 bases, with 7 bases between them. The CDR3 nucleotides are TGTGCCACCAGCAGAGACAACAGGGGCTACACCTTC. This translates into CATSRDNRGYTF.

The chain uses TRBV20-1 and TRBJ2-1, with D tentatively TRBD1 (6 bases). The CDR3 contains 15 residues. Trimming stripped 2 bases from V and 0 bases from J, with 11 bases between. From germline, CDR1 is DFQATT and CDR2 SNEGSKA (reference sequence). Here the CDR3 DNA reads TGCAGTGCTAGAAGCAGGGGTTTCTCCTACAATGAGCAGTTCTTC. Translated: CSARSRGFSYNEQFF.

This clonotype showed up just a few times. The chain carries TRBV10-3 and TRBJ1-2; D might be TRBD1 (5 bases). The CDR3 loop spans 13 amino acids. V gave up 6 bases and J gave up 4 bases, with 12 bases separating them. Per germline, CDR1 ENHRY and CDR2 SYGVKD. CDR3 protein: CAISEEGLYGYTF. CDR3 bases: TGTGCCATCAGCGAGGAGGGGCTCTATGGCTACACCTTC.

In this sample, this clonotype turned up a few times. The chain couples TRBV6-5 to TRBJ2-5, with 7 bases identical to TRBD1. Germline assignment: CDR1 MNHEY and CDR2 SVGAGI. The CDR3 consists of 14 residues. J was trimmed by 5 bases and V by 4 bases; bases with no gene match: 7. The DNA of the CDR3 is TGTGCCAGCAGTTTACAGGGGTCCAGGGAGACCCAGTACTTC. Translating it yields CASSLQGSRETQYF.

This clonotype occurred a few times. This may be a read error, as it is one base from a much larger clone. This chain uses TRBV7-8 with TRBJ1-1; TRBD1 agrees at 11 bases. Germline assignment: CDR1 SGHVS and CDR2 FQNEAQ. This CDR3 is built from 15 residues. J was trimmed by 4 bases and V by 2 bases; bases with no gene match: 3. Written as DNA, the CDR3 is TGTGCCAGCAGCTTATCCGGGACAGGGGGCACTGAAGCTTTCTTT. This translates into CASSLSGTGGTEAFF.

This clonotype was detected ten times or more. The rearrangement joins TRBV12-3 or TRBV12-4 to TRBJ1-2; 10 bases are a match to TRBD1. This CDR3 comprises 13 residues. The V gene end was trimmed by 6 bases and the J gene end by 8 bases; junction bases not matched to a gene: 6. In DNA, the CDR3 is TGTGCCAGCAGCCACAGGGACAGGGGAGGCTACACCTTC. It encodes CASSHRDRGGYTF.

The chain employs TRBV5-1 and TRBJ1-5; D is ambiguous. There are 14 residues in the CDR3. CDR1 is SGHRS and CDR2 is YFSETQ in the germline V gene. Trimming took 5 bases from V and 3 from J, leaving 12 bases between them. The CDR3 spells CASSPDLHNQPQHF. The CDR3 nucleotides read TGCGCCAGCAGTCCGGACCTCCACAATCAGCCCCAGCATTTT.

In its sample, this clonotype was seen many times. V and J are TRBV5-1 and TRBJ2-1, with 13 bases identical to TRBD2. CDR1 is SGHRS and CDR2 is YFSETQ in the germline V gene. Unmatched junction bases numbered 12, after V lost 3 bases and J lost 6 bases. The CDR3 runs 18 residues. The CDR3 DNA sequence: TGCGCCAGCAGCTCGGGATTCCAATGGACTAGCGGGAGCAATGAGCAGTTCTTC. Amino acids: CASSSGFQWTSGSNEQFF. The full variable domain, in which reference TRBV5-1 and TRBJ2-1 provide the parts outside the CDR3, is KAGVTQTPRYLIKTRGQQVTLSCSPISGHRSVSWYQQTPGQGLQFLFEYFSETQRNKGNFPGRFSGRQFSNSRSEMNVSTLELGDSALYLCASSSGFQWTSGSNEQFFGPGTRLTVL.

This clonotype was counted many times. The gene calls are TRBV18 and TRBJ1-5, with a possible D match to TRBD1 (5 bases). CDR1 and CDR2 from the germline V gene are KGHSH and LQKENI. The CDR3 runs to 14 residues. V lost 3 bases, J lost 0 bases, and 6 bases lay in between. This chain's CDR3 is CASSPTDSNQPQHF. In DNA form, the CDR3 reads TGTGCCAGCTCACCGACAGATAGCAATCAGCCCCAGCATTTT.

J is TRBJ1-3 and V is TRBV20-1, with 8 nucleotides matching TRBD1. Germline V gene sequence: CDR1 DFQATT, CDR2 SNEGSKA (reference sequence). The CDR3 has 16 amino acids. The V and J ends lost 5 bases and 2 bases, in that order; junction bases with no gene match: 11. The CDR3 loop is CSAAWTGRGAGNTIYF. As DNA, the CDR3 is TGCAGTGCTGCATGGACAGGGCGAGGGGCTGGAAACACCATATATTTT.

This rearrangement joins TRBV7-6 to TRBJ2-5, with TRBD2 matching over 8 bases. This CDR3 has 15 residues. Germline V CDR1 and CDR2: SGHVS, FNYEAQ. Trimming removed 6 bases from V and 1 base from J; junction bases left unmatched: 7. CDR3 bases: TGTGCCAGCAGACAATTAGCGGGAAGCCAAGAGACCCAGTACTTC. Protein product: CASRQLAGSQETQYF.

This clonotype has a count of ten or more. The genes are TRBV5-6 and TRBJ1-4; perhaps TRBD1 as D (6 bases). The CDR3 is 13 amino acids. Germline CDR1 reads SGHDT; CDR2 reads YYEEEE. V was shortened by 1 base and J by 8 bases, with 9 bases between the two germline ends. The DNA for the CDR3 is TGTGCCAGCAGCTTGAGGGGGGAAGAAAAACTGTTTTTT. This translates into CASSLRGEEKLFF.

This rearrangement joins TRBV20-1 to TRBJ2-2; either TRBD1 or TRBD2 may supply D (5 bases each). Trimming cost V 5 bases and J 0 bases, with 13 bases left between them. The CDR3 extends over 15 amino acids. Germline V gene data show CDR1 as DFQATT and CDR2 as SNEGSKA (reference sequence). DNA for the CDR3: TGCAGTGCTGGGGGAGCGGACGCGAACACCGGGGAGCTGTTTTTT. Protein: CSAGGADANTGELFF.

This chain uses TRBV2 with TRBJ2-5, with D perhaps TRBD2 (6 bases). Germline CDR1 SNHLY, CDR2 FYNNEI. The CDR3 contains 13 residues. Trimming left V 7 bases short and J 4 bases short, with 13 bases between. The CDR3 bases are TGTGCCAGCACGCGGGGAAGGAGAGAGACCCAGTACTTC. It is translated as CASTRGRRETQYF.

J is TRBJ2-1 and V is TRBV6-1; TRBD2 matches at 11 bases. CDR1 is MNHNS and CDR2 is SASEGT in the germline V gene. The CDR3 runs to 16 residues. V gave up 5 bases and J gave up 6 bases; unmatched junction bases: 9. CDR3 sequence (DNA): TGTGCCAGCAGTCCCCAACTAGCGGGGGATCTCAATGAGCAGTTCTTC. Amino acid sequence: CASSPQLAGDLNEQFF.

The V call is TRBV7-9, the J call TRBJ1-1; D gene uncertain. Germline V lookup: CDR1 SEHNR, CDR2 FQNEAQ (reference sequence). The CDR3 runs to 15 residues. Between the trimmed V and J ends, which lost 1 base and 0 bases, there was a span of 9 bases. The CDR3 nucleotides are TGTGCCAGCAGCTTAGAATTACGGGTGAACACTGAAGCTTTCTTT. It codes for CASSLELRVNTEAFF.

The chain joins TRBV6-5 to TRBJ1-2; a weak D match, TRBD1 (5 bases). Trimming removed 2 bases from V and 8 bases from J, with 18 bases in between. CDR1 and CDR2 from the germline V gene are MNHEY and SVGAGI. The CDR3 runs 15 residues. The CDR3 reads CASSYPTGLNGGYTF. Here the CDR3 DNA reads TGTGCCAGCAGTTACCCGACGGGACTAAATGGGGGCTACACCTTC.

In this sample, this clonotype turned up many times. J is TRBJ2-1 and V is TRBV5-1, with TRBD2 matching over 11 bases. Germline trimming cut 1 base from V and 4 bases from J; bases unmatched to any gene: 1. CDR3 length: 15 amino acids. The germline gives CDR1 SGHRS, CDR2 YFSETQ. This chain's CDR3 is CASSLTSGGYNEQFF. CDR3 DNA: TGCGCCAGCAGCTTGACTAGCGGGGGTTACAATGAGCAGTTCTTC.

At least ten counts were recorded for this clonotype. The DNA of the CDR3 is TGTGCCAGCAGCTTAGTCTCTGCGGGGGGCGGACTAGCGGGGAGCTCCTACGAGCAGTACTTC. Encoded protein: CASSLVSAGGGLAGSSYEQYF. The chain uses TRBV11-2 and TRBJ2-7; 12 nucleotides align to TRBD2. CDR1 and CDR2 (germline): SGHAT, FQNNGV. The ends lost 1 base at V and 0 bases at J; junction bases unmatched: 16. CDR3 length: 21 residues.

This chain joins TRBV18 and TRBJ2-5; the D is unclear. Germline assignment: CDR1 KGHSH and CDR2 LQKENI. The V end was cut by 0 bases, the J end by 2 bases, with 10 bases between. The CDR3 covers 15 residues. The CDR3 is CASSPPRQPQETQYF. As DNA, the CDR3 is TGTGCCAGCTCACCACCGAGGCAGCCTCAAGAGACCCAGTACTTC. Looking up the rest from reference TRBV18 and TRBJ2-5 gives the full variable domain: NAGVMQNPRHLVRRRGQEARLRCSPMKGHSHVYWYRQLPEEGLKFMVYLQKENIIDESGMPKERFSAEFPKEGPSILRIQQVVRGDSAAYFCASSPPRQPQETQYFGPGTRLLVL.

The chain has TRBV10-3 and TRBJ2-3; TRBD2 agrees at 8 bases. CDR3 length: 17 amino acids. J lost 2 bases, V lost 4 bases, and 11 bases had no gene match. Germline assignment: CDR1 ENHRY and CDR2 SYGVKD. The CDR3 region is CAISGGFSGVATDTQYF. CDR3 nucleotides: TGTGCCATCAGTGGAGGGTTTAGCGGGGTTGCCACAGATACGCAGTATTTT.

The J gene is TRBJ2-5, the V gene TRBV7-8, with TRBD1 identical over 8 bases. Germline V gene sequence: CDR1 SGHVS, CDR2 FQNEAQ. V trimming: 2 bases; J trimming: 5 bases; junction bases outside the gene matches: 16. The CDR3 is 18 amino acids. The CDR3 sequence: CASSLRGRGQGSWETQYF. The CDR3 region has the DNA TGTGCCAGCAGCTTACGGGGTAGAGGACAGGGATCATGGGAGACCCAGTACTTC.

The gene calls are TRBV2 and TRBJ1-6, with no clear D. CDR1 is SNHLY and CDR2 is FYNNEI in the germline V gene. V lost 3 bases and J lost 7, with 10 bases in between. The CDR3 length is 14 residues. CDR3 protein: CASSDTHPNSPLHF. The CDR3, as DNA: TGTGCCAGCAGTGACACGCACCCGAATTCACCCCTCCACTTT.

This chain uses TRBV7-6 with TRBJ2-3; no firm D call. Trimming stripped 3 bases from V and 0 bases from J, with 10 bases between. There are 15 residues in the CDR3. The V gene's germline CDR1 is SGHVS and CDR2 FNYEAQ. Here the CDR3 DNA reads TGTGCCAGCAGCTTCGGCAGACTGAGCACAGATACGCAGTATTTT. Amino acids: CASSFGRLSTDTQYF.

In its sample, this clonotype was seen many times. The rearrangement uses TRBV9 and TRBJ2-3, with TRBD2 matching over 12 bases. This CDR3 has 17 residues. J gave up 3 bases and V 1 base, and 6 bases lay outside the gene matches. CDR1 and CDR2 from the germline V gene are SGDLS and YYNGEE. CDR3 DNA sequence: TGTGCCAGCAGCGTAAGGGCTAGCGGGGGGGCAACAGATACGCAGTATTTT. Translated, it gives CASSVRASGGATDTQYF. Variable domain in full (rest from reference TRBV9 and TRBJ2-3): DSGVTQTPKHLITATGQRVTLRCSPRSGDLSVYWYQQSLDQGLQFLIQYYNGEERAKGNILERFSAQQFPDLHSELNLSSLELGDSALYFCASSVRASGGATDTQYFGPGTRLTVL.

The chain combines TRBV4-1 with TRBJ2-3; no clear D gene. Looked up from germline, CDR1 is MGHRA and CDR2 is YSYEKL. The ends were cut back, 0 bases at V and 0 bases at J, with 16 bases in the middle. CDR3 size: 18 residues. CDR3 bases: TGCGCCAGCAGCCAAGATCGTTACGGTATTACTAGCACAGATACGCAGTATTTT. Translating gives CASSQDRYGITSTDTQYF.